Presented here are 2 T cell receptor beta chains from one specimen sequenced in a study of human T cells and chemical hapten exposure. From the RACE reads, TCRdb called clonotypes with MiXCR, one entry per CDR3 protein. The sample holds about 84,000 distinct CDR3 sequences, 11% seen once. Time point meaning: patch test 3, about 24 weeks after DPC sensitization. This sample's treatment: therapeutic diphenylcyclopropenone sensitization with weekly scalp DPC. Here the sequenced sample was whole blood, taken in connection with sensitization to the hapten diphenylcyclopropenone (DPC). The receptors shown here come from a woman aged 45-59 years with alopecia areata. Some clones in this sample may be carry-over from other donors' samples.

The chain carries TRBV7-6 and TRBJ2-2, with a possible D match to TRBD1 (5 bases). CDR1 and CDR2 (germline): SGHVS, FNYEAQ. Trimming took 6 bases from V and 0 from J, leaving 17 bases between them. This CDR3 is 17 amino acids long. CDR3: CASSSNDRYANTGELFF. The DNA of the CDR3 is TGTGCCAGCAGTTCGAATGACAGATACGCGAACACCGGGGAGCTGTTTTTT.

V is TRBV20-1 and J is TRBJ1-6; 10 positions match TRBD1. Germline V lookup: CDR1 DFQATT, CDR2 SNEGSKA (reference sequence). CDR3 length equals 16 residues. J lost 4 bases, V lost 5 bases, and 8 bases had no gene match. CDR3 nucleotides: TGCAGTGCTCCACGACAGGGGGCATTTTATAATTCACCCCTCCACTTT. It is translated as CSAPRQGAFYNSPLHF.